A single sample gave rise to the 22 T cell receptor beta chains below, sequenced in a study of radiation and T cells in renal cell carcinoma. Time point denoted: blood 2 weeks post-SBRT. Treatment here: 15 Gy SBRT to primary tumor, nephrectomy 4 weeks later. TCRdb's copy holds only in-frame clones and misses some; the assay was immunoSEQ multiplex PCR. The data show about 130,000 clones, about four fifths seen once. This sample comprised blood, obtained from a patient whose treatment included radiotherapy and nephrectomy. All receptors come from a man aged 50-59 years with renal cell carcinoma.

The chain employs TRBV7-8 and TRBJ2-5; D gene ambiguous. This CDR3 comprises 13 residues. From germline, CDR1 is SGHVS and CDR2 FQNEAQ. V lost 4 bases to trimming and J lost 4 bases, with 10 bases between them. The CDR3 region is CASSSISRETQYF. CDR3 sequence (DNA): TGTGCCAGCAGCTCCATATCCCGAGAGACCCAGTACTTC. Supplemented by reference TRBV7-8 and TRBJ2-5, the full variable domain reads GAGVSQSPRYKVAKRGQDVALRCDPISGHVSLFWYQQALGQGPEFLTYFQNEAQLDKSGLPSDRFFAERPEGSVSTLKIQRTQQEDSAVYLCASSSISRETQYFGPGTRLLVL.

J is TRBJ2-3 and V is TRBV5-1; D not certain. V was clipped by 4 bases and J by 6 bases, with 6 bases between them. CDR3 length: 11 residues. In germline, CDR1 is SGHRS, CDR2 YFSETQ. CDR3 in amino acids: CASSLSDTQYF. The DNA of the CDR3 is TGCGCCAGCAGCCTAAGCGATACGCAGTATTTT.

This sequence joins TRBV6-1 and TRBJ2-7; perhaps TRBD1 as D (5 bases). V was clipped by 8 bases and J by 0 bases, with 11 bases between them. The CDR3 runs 13 residues. Germline lookup yields CDR1 MNHNS and CDR2 SASEGT. In DNA form, the CDR3 reads TGTGCCAGCGGTCGGACAAACTCCTACGAGCAGTACTTC. It yields the protein CASGRTNSYEQYF.

This chain links TRBV27 with TRBJ2-5; unclear D gene. Trimming stripped 2 bases from V and 1 base from J, with 5 bases between. CDR3 length: 13 amino acids. Germline V gene lookup returns CDR1 MNHEY and CDR2 SMNVEV (reference sequence). The CDR3 DNA sequence: TGTGCCAGCAGTTTAGGCATCCAAGAGACCCAGTACTTC. Protein: CASSLGIQETQYF.

CDR3 in DNA: TGTGCCAGCTCACCACCGGAGGGAGGCCATGGCTACACCTTC. This gives the protein CASSPPEGGHGYTF. The chain combines TRBV18 with TRBJ1-2; D is undetermined. This CDR3 is built from 14 residues. V lost 0 bases and J 6 bases, leaving 11 bases between the germline ends. Germline-derived CDR1 and CDR2 are KGHSH and LQKENI.

This chain connects TRBV19 to TRBJ1-1; 10 bases align to TRBD1. V lost 5 bases and J lost 5; bases outside the gene matches: 14. CDR1 and CDR2 (germline): LNHDA, SQIVND (reference sequence). The CDR3 consists of 17 residues. The CDR3 DNA sequence: TGTGCCAGTAGTGGGTTCCGGGACAGGGGTTCGTGGACTGAAGCTTTCTTT. Its translation is CASSGFRDRGSWTEAFF.

This chain joins TRBV5-1 and TRBJ2-2, with 7 bases fitting TRBD1. Per germline, CDR1 SGHRS and CDR2 YFSETQ. The length of the CDR3 is 18 residues. With 3 bases clipped from V and 2 bases from J, the junction kept 13 bases outside the gene matches. CDR3 coding DNA: TGCGCCAGCAGCTCACCCATTGCAGGGACAGTCAACACCGGGGAGCTGTTTTTT. It translates to CASSSPIAGTVNTGELFF.

A note on this clone: Other nucleotide sequences in the sample specify the same CDR3. V gene TRBV4-2 combines with J gene TRBJ1-1, with D uncertain. Trimming left V 0 bases short and J 1 base short, with 6 bases between. The CDR3 consists of 14 residues. Germline V gene data show CDR1 as LGHNA and CDR2 as YNFKEQ. The CDR3 here is CASSQDRRNTEAFF. The CDR3 region has the DNA TGTGCCAGCAGCCAAGACAGGAGGAACACTGAAGCTTTCTTT.

V usage is TRBV30 and J usage is TRBJ1-1; D is perhaps TRBD1 (6 bases). CDR1 GTSNPN and CDR2 SVGIG come from the germline V gene (reference sequence). CDR3 length: 17 amino acids. With 4 bases removed from V and 3 bases from J, the gap between germline ends came to 24 bases. DNA for the CDR3: TGTGCCTGGACCCTAGGTGGGGGGGGCGAGAAGGACACTGAAGCTTTCTTT. It translates to CAWTLGGGGEKDTEAFF.

The chain carries TRBV27 and TRBJ1-1; D is possibly TRBD1 (5 bases). CDR1 is MNHEY, CDR2 SMNVEV, per germline (reference sequence). This CDR3 spans 16 amino acids. The V end was cut by 3 bases, the J end by 8 bases, with 22 bases between. For the CDR3, the DNA is TGTGCCAGCAGTTTCTCGCTTCCGGGGGACGGAAGAGAAGCTTTCTTT. This sequence encodes CASSFSLPGDGREAFF.

V usage is TRBV7-9 and J usage is TRBJ2-7; TRBD1 matches 7 bases. J lost 2 bases, V lost 5 bases, and 3 bases had no gene match. The V gene's germline CDR1 is SEHNR and CDR2 FQNEAQ (reference sequence). CDR3 length equals 13 residues. The CDR3: CASSLTGPYEQYF. The CDR3 DNA is TGTGCCAGCAGCCTGACAGGGCCCTACGAGCAGTACTTC.

This rearrangement joins TRBV11-2 to TRBJ2-3, with D uncertain. This CDR3 contains 11 residues. Trimming stripped 4 bases from V and 7 bases from J, with 6 bases between. Germline CDR1 SGHAT, CDR2 FQNNGV. CDR3 nucleotide sequence: TGTGCCAGCAGCTCCCCCTATACGCAGTATTTT. Protein: CASSSPYTQYF.

This clone was seen only once. This chain connects TRBV6-6 to TRBJ2-7; a weak D match, TRBD1 (5 bases). Trimming shortened V by 3 bases and J by 2 bases, and 11 bases separated the two germline ends. CDR1 MNHNY and CDR2 SVGAGI come from the germline V gene (reference sequence). CDR3 size: 14 residues. The CDR3 DNA reads TGTGCCAGCAGTTATACGACAGATGCCTACGAGCAGTACTTC. This translates into CASSYTTDAYEQYF.

A few counts support this clone. The chain carries TRBV6-1 and TRBJ1-1; TRBD1 is a possible D gene (6 bases). The germline V gene has CDR1 MNHNS and CDR2 SASEGT. The CDR3 runs to 14 residues. Trimming shortened V by 4 bases and J by 3 bases, and 12 bases separated the two germline ends. CDR3 residues: CASSGRSGDTEAFF. In DNA, the CDR3 is TGTGCCAGCAGTGGCCGTTCAGGGGACACTGAAGCTTTCTTT.

This clone showed up just once. V and J are TRBV5-1 and TRBJ1-4, with no clear D. The CDR3 extends over 13 amino acids. Trimming left V 3 bases short and J 8 bases short, with 11 bases between. CDR1 SGHRS and CDR2 YFSETQ come from the germline V gene. This CDR3 reads CASSSGSGEKLFF. In DNA form, the CDR3 reads TGCGCCAGCAGCTCCGGGTCCGGGGAAAAACTGTTTTTT.

The rearrangement joins TRBV2 to TRBJ1-6, with D possibly TRBD1 on 6 matching bases. Germline V gene sequence: CDR1 SNHLY, CDR2 FYNNEI. Trimming shortened V by 6 bases and J by 4 bases, and 22 bases separated the two germline ends. The CDR3 is 18 amino acids. The CDR3 here is CASRPERGAVFYNSPLHF. CDR3 coding DNA: TGTGCCAGCAGGCCCGAAAGGGGGGCAGTTTTTTATAATTCACCCCTCCACTTT.

V usage is TRBV7-9 and J usage is TRBJ1-1; possible D gene TRBD1, 6 bases. The CDR3 contains 13 residues. Trimming cost V 8 bases and J 1 base, with 11 bases left between them. Germline V gives CDR1 SEHNR, CDR2 FQNEAQ (reference sequence). In DNA form, the CDR3 reads TGTGCCAGCCGGCTGGGGGCGAACACTGAAGCTTTCTTT. This encodes CASRLGANTEAFF.

The table lists this clone with a few counts. The CDR3 DNA reads as TGTGCCAGCAGCTTAAAAAGCTCCGGGGAGCTGTTTTTT. Encoded protein: CASSLKSSGELFF. The rearrangement joins TRBV7-3 to TRBJ2-2; D is ambiguous. V lost 1 base and J 6 bases, leaving 6 bases between the germline ends. CDR3 length: 13 residues. CDR1 is SGHTA, CDR2 FQGTGA, per germline.

The V and J genes are TRBV5-4 and TRBJ2-3; unclear D gene. Germline V gene data show CDR1 as SGHNT and CDR2 as YYREEE (reference sequence). This CDR3 contains 13 residues. V was shortened by 2 bases and J by 6 bases, with 10 bases between the two germline ends. The CDR3 loop reads CASSFSRDDTQYF. The CDR3 bases are TGTGCCAGCAGCTTCTCCAGAGACGATACGCAGTATTTT.

The genes are TRBV5-5 and TRBJ1-6, with 10 bases that match TRBD1. J lost 9 bases, V lost 4 bases, and 7 bases had no gene match. This CDR3 is 15 amino acids long. CDR1 SGHKS and CDR2 YYEKEE come from the germline V gene (reference sequence). In DNA, the CDR3 is TGTGCCAGCAGCCTGGGGACAGGGGTGGGTTCACCCCTCCACTTT. Protein product: CASSLGTGVGSPLHF.

The chain links TRBV4-3 to TRBJ1-6; tentative D call: TRBD1 (5 bases). V was cut by 0 bases and J by 14 bases, with 17 bases left in between. Germline loops: CDR1 LGHNA, CDR2 YSLEER. The CDR3 loop spans 15 amino acids. The CDR3 coding sequence is TGCGCCAGCAGCCAAGATCGCCCAGGACAATTCACCCTCCACTTT. Encoded protein: CASSQDRPGQFTLHF.

The chain combines TRBV19 with TRBJ2-6, with D possibly TRBD2 on 5 matching bases. V lost 2 bases and J lost 0, with 14 bases in between. Germline V gene sequence: CDR1 LNHDA, CDR2 SQIVND (reference sequence). The CDR3 runs to 18 residues. The chain's CDR3 is CASSIRWADYSGANVLTF. CDR3 DNA: TGTGCCAGTAGTATACGATGGGCAGACTACTCTGGGGCCAACGTCCTGACTTTC.